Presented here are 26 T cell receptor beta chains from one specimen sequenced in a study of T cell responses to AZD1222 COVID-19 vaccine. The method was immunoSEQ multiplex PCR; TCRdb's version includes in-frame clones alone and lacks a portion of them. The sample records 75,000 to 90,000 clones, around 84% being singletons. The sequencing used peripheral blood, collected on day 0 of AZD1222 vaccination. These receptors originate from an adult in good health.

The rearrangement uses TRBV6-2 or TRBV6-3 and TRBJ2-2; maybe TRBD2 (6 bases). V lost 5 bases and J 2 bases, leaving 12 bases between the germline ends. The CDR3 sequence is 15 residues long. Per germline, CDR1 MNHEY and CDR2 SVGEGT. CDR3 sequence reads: CASSTGTQNTGELFF. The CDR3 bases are TGTGCCAGCAGTACCGGGACTCAAAACACCGGGGAGCTGTTTTTT.

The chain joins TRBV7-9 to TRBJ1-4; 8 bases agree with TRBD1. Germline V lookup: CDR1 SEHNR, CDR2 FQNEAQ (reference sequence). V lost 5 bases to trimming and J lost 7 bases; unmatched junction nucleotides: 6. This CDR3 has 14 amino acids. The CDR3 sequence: CASSPRQGSEKLFF. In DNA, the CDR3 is TGTGCCAGCAGCCCCCGACAGGGGAGTGAAAAACTGTTTTTT.

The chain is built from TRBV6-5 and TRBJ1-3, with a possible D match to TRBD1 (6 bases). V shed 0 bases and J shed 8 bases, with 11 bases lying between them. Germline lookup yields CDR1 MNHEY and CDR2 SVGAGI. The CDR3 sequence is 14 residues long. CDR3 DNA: TGTGCCAGCAGTTACTCGGGGGGCGCGTACACCATATATTTT. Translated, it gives CASSYSGGAYTIYF.

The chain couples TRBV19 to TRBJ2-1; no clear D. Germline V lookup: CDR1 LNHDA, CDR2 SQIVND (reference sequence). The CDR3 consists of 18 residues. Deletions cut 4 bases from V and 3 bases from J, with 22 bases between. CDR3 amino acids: CASSTPLGGLEYYNEQFF. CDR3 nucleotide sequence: TGTGCCAGTAGTACTCCCCTAGGTGGCCTAGAATACTACAATGAGCAGTTCTTC.

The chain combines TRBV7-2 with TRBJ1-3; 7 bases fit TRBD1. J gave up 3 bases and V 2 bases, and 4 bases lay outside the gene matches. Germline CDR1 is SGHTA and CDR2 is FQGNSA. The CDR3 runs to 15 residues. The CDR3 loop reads CASSLLQGVGNTIYF. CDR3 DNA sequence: TGTGCCAGCAGCTTACTGCAGGGGGTTGGAAACACCATATATTTT.

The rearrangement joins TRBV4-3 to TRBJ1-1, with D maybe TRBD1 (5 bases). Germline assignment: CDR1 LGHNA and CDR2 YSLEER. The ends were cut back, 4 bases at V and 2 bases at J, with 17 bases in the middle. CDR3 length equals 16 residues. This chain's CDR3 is CASSRSMGRQNTEAFF. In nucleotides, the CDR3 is TGCGCCAGCAGCCGTTCCATGGGACGACAAAACACTGAAGCTTTCTTT.

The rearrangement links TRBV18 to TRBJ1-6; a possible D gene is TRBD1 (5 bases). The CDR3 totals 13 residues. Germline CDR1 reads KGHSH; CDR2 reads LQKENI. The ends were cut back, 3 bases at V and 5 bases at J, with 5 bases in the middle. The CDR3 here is CASSPGDNSPLHF. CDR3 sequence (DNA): TGTGCCAGCTCACCGGGGGATAATTCACCCCTCCACTTT.

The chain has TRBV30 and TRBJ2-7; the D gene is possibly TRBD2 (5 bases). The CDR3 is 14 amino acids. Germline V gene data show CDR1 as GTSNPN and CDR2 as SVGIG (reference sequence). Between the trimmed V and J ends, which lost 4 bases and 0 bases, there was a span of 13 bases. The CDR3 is CAWTAGVNSYEQYF. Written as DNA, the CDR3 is TGTGCCTGGACCGCCGGGGTAAACTCCTACGAGCAGTACTTC.

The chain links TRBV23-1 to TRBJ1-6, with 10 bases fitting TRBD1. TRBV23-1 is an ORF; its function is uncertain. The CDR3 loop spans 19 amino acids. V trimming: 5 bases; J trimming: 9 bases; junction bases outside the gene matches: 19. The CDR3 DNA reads TGCGCCAGCAGTAGTCTGACAGGGGGCGGCCTGCAGGGGTTTTCACCCCTCCACTTT. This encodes CASSSLTGGGLQGFSPLHF.

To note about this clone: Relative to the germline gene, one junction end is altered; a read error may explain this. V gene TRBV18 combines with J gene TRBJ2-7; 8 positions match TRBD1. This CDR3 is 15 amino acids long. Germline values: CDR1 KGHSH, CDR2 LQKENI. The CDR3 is CASSPRDRTSSEQYF. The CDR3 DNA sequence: TGTGCCAGCTCACCCCGGGACAGGACCTCCTCCGAGCAGTACTTC.

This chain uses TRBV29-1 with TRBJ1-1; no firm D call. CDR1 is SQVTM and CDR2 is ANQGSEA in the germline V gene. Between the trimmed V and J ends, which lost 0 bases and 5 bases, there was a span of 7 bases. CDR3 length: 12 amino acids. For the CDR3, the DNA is TGCAGCGTTGAAGAAGGGTCGACTGAAGCTTTCTTT. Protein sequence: CSVEEGSTEAFF.

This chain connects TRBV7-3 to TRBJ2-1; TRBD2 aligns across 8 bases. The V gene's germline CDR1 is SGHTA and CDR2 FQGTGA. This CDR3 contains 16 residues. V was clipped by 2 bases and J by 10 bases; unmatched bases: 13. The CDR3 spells CASSLRGTPGGREQFF. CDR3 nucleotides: TGTGCCAGCAGCTTACGCGGGACCCCGGGAGGGCGAGAGCAGTTCTTC.

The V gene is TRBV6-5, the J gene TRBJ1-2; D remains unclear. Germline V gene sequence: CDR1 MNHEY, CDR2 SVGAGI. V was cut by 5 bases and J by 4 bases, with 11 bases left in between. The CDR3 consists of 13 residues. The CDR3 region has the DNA TGTGCCAGCAGTCTCGACGGCCTCTATGGCTACACCTTC. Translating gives CASSLDGLYGYTF.

The DNA for the CDR3 is TGTGCCAGCAGCTTCGACAGCCCAACCTATGGCTACACCTTC. Translating gives CASSFDSPTYGYTF. The chain has TRBV7-2 and TRBJ1-2, with TRBD1 as a possible D gene (5 bases). The CDR3 sequence is 14 residues long. V was clipped by 3 bases and J by 4 bases, with 12 bases between them. In germline, CDR1 is SGHTA, CDR2 FQGNSA.

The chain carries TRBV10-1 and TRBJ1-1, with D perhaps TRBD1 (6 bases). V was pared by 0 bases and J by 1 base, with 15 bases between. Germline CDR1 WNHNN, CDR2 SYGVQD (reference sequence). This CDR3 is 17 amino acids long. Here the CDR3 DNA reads TGCGCCAGCAGTGAGTCGCTAGGGGGTTGCTGGAACACTGAAGCTTTCTTT. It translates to CASSESLGGCWNTEAFF.

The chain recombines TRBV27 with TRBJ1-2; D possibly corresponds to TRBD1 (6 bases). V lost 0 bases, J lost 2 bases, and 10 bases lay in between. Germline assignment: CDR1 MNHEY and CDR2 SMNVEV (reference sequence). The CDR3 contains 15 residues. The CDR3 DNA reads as TGTGCCAGCAGTTTATCGACAGGACCCAACTATGGCTACACCTTC. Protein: CASSLSTGPNYGYTF.

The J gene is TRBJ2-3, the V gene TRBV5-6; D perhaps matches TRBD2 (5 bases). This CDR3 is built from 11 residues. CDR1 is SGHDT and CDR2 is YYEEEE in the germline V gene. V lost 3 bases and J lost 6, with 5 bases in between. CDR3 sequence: CASSWRDTQYF. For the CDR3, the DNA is TGTGCCAGCAGCTGGAGGGATACGCAGTATTTT.

The CDR3 reads CASTQPGVFPDTQYF. CDR3 DNA sequence: TGTGCCAGCACCCAACCAGGGGTTTTCCCAGATACGCAGTATTTT. This chain connects TRBV27 to TRBJ2-3; a possible D gene is TRBD1 (6 bases). This CDR3 region has 15 residues. Germline values: CDR1 MNHEY, CDR2 SMNVEV (reference sequence). Trimming shortened V by 7 bases and J by 4 bases, and 18 bases separated the two germline ends.

The CDR3 DNA sequence: TGTGCCAGCAGCTTGCTTGGGAGGACGAACACCGGGGAGCTGTTTTTT. Amino acids: CASSLLGRTNTGELFF. V usage is TRBV5-4 and J usage is TRBJ2-2, with a weak D call TRBD2 (6 bases). The germline CDR1 and CDR2 sequences are SGHNT and YYREEE (reference sequence). With 1 base removed from V and 0 bases from J, the gap between germline ends came to 10 bases. CDR3 length equals 16 residues.

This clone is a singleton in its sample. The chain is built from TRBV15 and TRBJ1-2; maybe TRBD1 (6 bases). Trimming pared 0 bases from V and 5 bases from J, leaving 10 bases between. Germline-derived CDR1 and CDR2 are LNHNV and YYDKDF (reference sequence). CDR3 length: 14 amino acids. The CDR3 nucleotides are TGTGCCACCAGCAGAGAGGGGGCCGGGTATGGCTACACCTTC. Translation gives CATSREGAGYGYTF.

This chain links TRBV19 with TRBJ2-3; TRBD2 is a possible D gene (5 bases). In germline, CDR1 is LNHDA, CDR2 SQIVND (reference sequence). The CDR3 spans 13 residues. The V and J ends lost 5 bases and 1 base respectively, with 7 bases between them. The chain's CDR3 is CASSVGGTDTQYF. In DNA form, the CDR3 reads TGTGCCAGTAGTGTCGGGGGCACAGATACGCAGTATTTT.

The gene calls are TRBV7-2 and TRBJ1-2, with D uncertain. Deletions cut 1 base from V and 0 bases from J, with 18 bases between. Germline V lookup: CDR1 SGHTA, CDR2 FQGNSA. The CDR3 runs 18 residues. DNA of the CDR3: TGTGCCAGCAGCTTAGGGCCCCACGGGCCAACCTCTAACTATGGCTACACCTTC. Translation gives CASSLGPHGPTSNYGYTF. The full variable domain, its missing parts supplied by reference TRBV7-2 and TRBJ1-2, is GAGVSQSPSNKVTEKGKDVELRCDPISGHTALYWYRQSLGQGLEFLIYFQGNSAPDKSGLPSDRFSAERTGGSVSTLTIQRTQQEDSAVYLCASSLGPHGPTSNYGYTFGSGTRLTVV.

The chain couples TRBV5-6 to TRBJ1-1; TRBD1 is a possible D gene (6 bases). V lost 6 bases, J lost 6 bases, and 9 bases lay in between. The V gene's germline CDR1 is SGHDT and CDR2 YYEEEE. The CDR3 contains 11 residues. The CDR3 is CASIQGPEAFF. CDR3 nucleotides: TGTGCCAGCATACAGGGTCCTGAAGCTTTCTTT. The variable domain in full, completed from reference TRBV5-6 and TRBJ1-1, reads DAGVTQSPTHLIKTRGQQVTLRCSPKSGHDTVSWYQQALGQGPQFIFQYYEEEERQRGNFPDRFSGHQFPNYSSELNVNALLLGDSALYLCASIQGPEAFFGQGTRLTVV.

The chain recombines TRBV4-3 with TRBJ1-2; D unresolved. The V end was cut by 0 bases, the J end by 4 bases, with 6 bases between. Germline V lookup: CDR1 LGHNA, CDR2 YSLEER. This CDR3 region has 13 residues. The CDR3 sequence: CASSQDKGYGYTF. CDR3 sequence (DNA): TGCGCCAGCAGCCAAGATAAGGGCTATGGCTACACCTTC.

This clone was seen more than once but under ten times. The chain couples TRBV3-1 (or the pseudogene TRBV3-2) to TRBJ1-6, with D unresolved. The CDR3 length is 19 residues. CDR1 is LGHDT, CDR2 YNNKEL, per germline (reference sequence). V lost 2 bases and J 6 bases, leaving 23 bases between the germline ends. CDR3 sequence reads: CASSQPLQTQKKPNSPLHF. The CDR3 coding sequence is TGTGCCAGCAGCCAACCCCTCCAGACACAGAAAAAACCTAATTCACCCCTCCACTTT.

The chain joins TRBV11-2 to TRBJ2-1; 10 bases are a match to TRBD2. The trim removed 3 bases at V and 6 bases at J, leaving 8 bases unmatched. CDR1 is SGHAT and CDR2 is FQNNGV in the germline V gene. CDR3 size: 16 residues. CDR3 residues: CASSFEAGGPGNEQFF. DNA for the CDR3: TGTGCCAGCAGCTTCGAAGCGGGGGGGCCCGGCAATGAGCAGTTCTTC.